Below, one T cell receptor beta chain is given with its context. The junction differs from germline at one of its ends, possibly a read error. In the original processing: Researchers report that nucleated cell counts were estimated from reference gene primer amplification. The method was immunoSEQ multiplex PCR; TCRdb's version includes in-frame clones alone and lacks a portion of them. V and J calls and clone size come straight from that table; D and trimming were deduced from the DNA. The sample yields more than 100,000 clones, more than 75% seen once. The sample originates from a study of blood T cell repertoires in COVID-19. Study overall: Collection of acute and convalescent COVID-19 samples took place in the United States, Italy and Spain. From T cells, B-cell-depleted T cells, or PBMCs came the material, which was cDNA or gDNA.

In germline, CDR1 is SNHLY, CDR2 FYNNEI. CDR3 length: 14 amino acids. This chain connects TRBV2 to TRBJ1-1; the D gene is possibly TRBD1 (5 bases). The sequencing sample was made of peripheral blood. The sequence was obtained from a woman between 65 and 79 years old with acute or convalescent COVID-19. CDR3 in DNA: TGTGCCAGCACTGAAAACAGGTTGGACGCTGAAGCTTTCTTT. Translating gives CASTENRLDAEAFF.